This T cell receptor (beta chain) was captured by sequencing in a study of blood T cell repertoires in COVID-19. Study overall: The samples span acute and convalescent COVID-19 from the United States, Italy and Spain. The cDNA or gDNA used as material had been derived from T cells, B-cell-depleted T cells, or PBMCs.

Original processing notes: How many nucleated cells were present was estimated from reference gene primer amplification. TCRdb's table, derived via immunoSEQ multiplex PCR, lists solely in-frame clones and lacks some. The V and J calls and clone size come from that table; D and trimming were worked out from the DNA. Here the sample spans 250,000 to 400,000 clones, 85% to 90% being singletons. The source material was peripheral blood. The TCR was taken from a woman in her twenties or thirties with COVID-19, enrolled during active disease.

Written as DNA, the CDR3 is TGTGCCTGGAGTGTGCGGACTAGCGGAACCTACGAGCAGTACTTC. It translates to CAWSVRTSGTYEQYF. The chain has TRBV30 and TRBJ2-7; 10 bases are a match to TRBD2. CDR1 and CDR2 from the germline V gene are GTSNPN and SVGIG (reference sequence). This CDR3 is 15 amino acids long. V shed 0 bases, J shed 2 bases, and the junction held 4 bases outside the gene matches.